One and the same sample provided the 19 T cell receptor beta chains below, sequenced in a study of Tregs in tolerant kidney transplant recipients. Only in-frame clones appear in the TCRdb table, and some are missing; sequencing was by immunoSEQ multiplex PCR. The table shows around 120,000 clones, with roughly 92% occurring only once. What was sequenced was CD4+ T cells from blood. These receptors all stem from a human donor in good health.

The genes are TRBV5-1 and TRBJ2-1; no clear D. Germline V gene sequence: CDR1 SGHRS, CDR2 YFSETQ. This CDR3 comprises 15 residues. Trimming pared 4 bases from V and 0 bases from J, leaving 11 bases between. Here the CDR3 reads CASSNYGSSYNEQFF. The CDR3 bases are TGCGCCAGCAGCAACTACGGAAGCTCCTACAATGAGCAGTTCTTC.

The rearrangement joins TRBV5-5 to TRBJ2-1, with TRBD1 identical over 7 bases. V lost 3 bases, J lost 0 bases, and 12 bases stayed unmatched. CDR3 size: 18 residues. In germline, CDR1 is SGHKS, CDR2 YYEKEE (reference sequence). CDR3 region: CASSSRTGALSSYNEQFF. The CDR3, as DNA: TGTGCCAGCAGCTCGCGGACAGGAGCCCTGAGCTCCTACAATGAGCAGTTCTTC.

The chain is built from TRBV29-1 and TRBJ2-1, with TRBD2 matching 7 bases. The CDR3 is made up of 14 amino acids. The V gene's germline CDR1 is SQVTM and CDR2 ANQGSEA. V lost 3 bases, J lost 4 bases, and 6 bases stayed unmatched. In DNA form, the CDR3 reads TGCAGCGTTGAGGCGCTAGCGGCTTACAATGAGCAGTTCTTC. It is translated as CSVEALAAYNEQFF.

The chain links TRBV6-5 to TRBJ1-2; the D is unclear. The V end lost 10 bases, the J end lost 6 bases, and 18 bases lay between the germline ends. In germline, CDR1 is MNHEY, CDR2 SVGAGI. The CDR3 has 13 amino acids. The chain's CDR3 is CATEKPGRDGYTF. Here the CDR3 DNA reads TGTGCCACGGAGAAGCCCGGGCGGGATGGCTACACCTTC.

This chain joins TRBV4-1 and TRBJ2-1; 9 bases agree with TRBD1. After removal of 3 bases from V and 0 bases from J, the junction contained 9 bases not matched to a gene. The V gene's germline CDR1 is MGHRA and CDR2 YSYEKL. The CDR3 is 18 residues long. Here the CDR3 reads CASSHPSGTGTSYNEQFF. Here the CDR3 DNA reads TGCGCCAGCAGCCATCCCTCCGGGACAGGGACCTCCTACAATGAGCAGTTCTTC.

Only one count was recorded for this clone. V is TRBV29-1 and J is TRBJ2-6, with D unclear. The V end lost 4 bases, the J end lost 1 base, and 17 bases lay between the germline ends. This CDR3 contains 17 residues. The V gene's germline CDR1 is SQVTM and CDR2 ANQGSEA. CDR3 region: CSVGSRSLSSGANVLTF. The CDR3 region has the DNA TGCAGCGTTGGATCCAGGTCCCTCTCATCTGGGGCCAACGTCCTGACTTTC.

The chain combines TRBV5-1 with TRBJ2-5; D might be TRBD1 (6 bases). In germline, CDR1 is SGHRS, CDR2 YFSETQ. V was pared by 0 bases and J by 4 bases, with 7 bases between. The CDR3 consists of 13 residues. CDR3 protein: CASSLGGRETQYF. CDR3 DNA: TGCGCCAGCAGCTTGGGGGGGCGAGAGACCCAGTACTTC.

The CDR3 region is CANVRTSGRTDTQYF. CDR3 DNA sequence: TGTGCCAACGTCCGGACTAGCGGGAGAACGGATACGCAGTATTTT. This chain links TRBV2 with TRBJ2-3, with 13 positions matching TRBD2. The V segment lost 10 bases and the J segment 6 bases; nucleotides outside the gene matches: 10. The CDR3 has 15 amino acids. In germline, CDR1 is SNHLY, CDR2 FYNNEI.

This clone was detected only a few times. The V gene is TRBV19, the J gene TRBJ1-2; tentatively, D is TRBD1 (6 bases). The CDR3 is made up of 12 amino acids. Per the germline V gene, CDR1 is LNHDA and CDR2 is SQIVND (reference sequence). V was pared by 5 bases and J by 4 bases, with 8 bases between. The CDR3 DNA is TGTGCCAGTAGTCCACAGGGCTATGGCTACACCTTC. Amino acids: CASSPQGYGYTF.

This chain links TRBV30 with TRBJ2-7, with TRBD1 identical over 10 bases. V gave up 5 bases and J gave up 1 base; unmatched junction bases: 8. The length of the CDR3 is 15 residues. Germline CDR1 is GTSNPN and CDR2 is SVGIG (reference sequence). The CDR3 DNA sequence: TGTGCCTGGGACCGCGGGACAGGGGCTTCCTACGAGCAGTACTTC. Its protein product is CAWDRGTGASYEQYF. The whole variable domain, filled in from reference TRBV30 and TRBJ2-7, reads SQTIHQWPATLVQPVGSPLSLECTVEGTSNPNLYWYRQAAGRGLQLLFYSVGIGQISSEVPQNLSASRPQDRQFILSSKKLLLSDSGFYLCAWDRGTGASYEQYFGPGTRLTVT.

The chain uses TRBV9 and TRBJ1-6, with D tentatively TRBD1 (5 bases). There are 15 residues in the CDR3. The V end lost 3 bases, the J end lost 6 bases, and 13 bases lay between the germline ends. Germline V CDR1 and CDR2: SGDLS, YYNGEE. CDR3 bases: TGTGCCAGCAGCGAGGGGACCGTTTTTAATTCACCCCTCCACTTT. Translating gives CASSEGTVFNSPLHF.

The chain couples TRBV7-3 to TRBJ1-2; TRBD1 matches at 8 bases. Germline CDR1 and CDR2: SGHTA and FQGTGA. Losses at the gene ends were 5 bases for V and 9 bases for J; bases not matched to a gene: 8. This CDR3 comprises 13 residues. This CDR3 reads CASSPLGQGSYTF. The CDR3 DNA is TGTGCCAGCAGCCCCCTCGGACAGGGTAGCTACACCTTC.

This clone was picked up one time. V gene TRBV25-1 combines with J gene TRBJ1-6; tentative D call: TRBD1 (5 bases). V was shortened by 6 bases and J by 5 bases, with 11 bases between the two germline ends. Germline lookup yields CDR1 MGHDK and CDR2 SYGVNS. This CDR3 spans 14 amino acids. The CDR3 sequence: CASRGAPNNSPLHF. The CDR3 coding sequence is TGTGCCAGCAGAGGGGCCCCGAATAATTCACCCCTCCACTTT.

The rearrangement links TRBV10-3 to TRBJ1-1, with 9 positions matching TRBD1. V gave up 7 bases and J gave up 4 bases; unmatched junction bases: 7. Germline loops: CDR1 ENHRY, CDR2 SYGVKD. This CDR3 region has 14 residues. CDR3 sequence: CAINRGTGSTEAFF. CDR3 in DNA: TGTGCCATCAACAGAGGGACAGGGAGCACTGAAGCTTTCTTT.

The V and J genes are TRBV13 and TRBJ1-5; 9 bases fit TRBD1. Unmatched junction bases numbered 1, after V lost 4 bases and J lost 6 bases. Per the germline V gene, CDR1 is PRHDT and CDR2 is FYEKMQ (reference sequence). The CDR3 is 13 residues long. CDR3: CASSSGQGQPQHF. Written as DNA, the CDR3 is TGTGCCAGCAGCTCGGGACAGGGTCAGCCCCAGCATTTT.

This chain connects TRBV9 to TRBJ2-1, with 11 bases lining up with TRBD2. The CDR3 is 17 residues long. Germline V gene sequence: CDR1 SGDLS, CDR2 YYNGEE. J was trimmed by 8 bases and V by 0 bases; bases with no gene match: 10. The CDR3 DNA is TGTGCCAGCAGCGTAGGGTCGGCTAGCGGGAGGTTGGATGAGCAGTTCTTC. Its protein product is CASSVGSASGRLDEQFF.

The chain is built from TRBV7-9 and TRBJ1-1, with D uncertain. The CDR3 totals 13 residues. From germline, CDR1 is SEHNR and CDR2 FQNEAQ (reference sequence). Trimming shortened V by 5 bases and J by 10 bases, and 17 bases separated the two germline ends. The chain's CDR3 is CASSPGNALGAFF. The CDR3 coding sequence is TGTGCCAGCAGCCCCGGAAACGCCCTCGGAGCTTTCTTT.

This rearrangement joins TRBV15 to TRBJ2-3, with 7 bases matching TRBD2. The length of the CDR3 is 15 residues. The germline gives CDR1 LNHNV, CDR2 YYDKDF (reference sequence). The junction had 5 bases not matched to a gene; V was cut back by 0 bases and J by 5 bases. The CDR3 reads CATSRDPASGDTQYF. CDR3 DNA: TGTGCCACCAGCAGAGATCCGGCTAGCGGAGATACGCAGTATTTT.

This clone has only one observation. The chain is built from TRBV6-5 and TRBJ1-3, with 9 bases that match TRBD1. The CDR3 covers 15 residues. J was trimmed by 0 bases and V by 6 bases; bases with no gene match: 3. Per the germline V gene, CDR1 is MNHEY and CDR2 is SVGAGI. In nucleotides, the CDR3 is TGTGCCAGCAGGAAGGGACAGGGCTCTGGAAACACCATATATTTT. This gives the protein CASRKGQGSGNTIYF.